The clone carrying this T cell receptor (beta chain) is categorized as medium-sized. Its antigen is still unknown. The time point here: week 23, last vaccination. Each vaccine dose was 300 ug of mutant IDH1 20-mer peptide, with topical imiquimod. Method: immunoSEQ multiplex PCR; TCRdb's copy keeps in-frame clones and lacks some. The data show roughly 38,000 clones, with about 75% seen just once and 5% to 6% held by the top ten. The data are from a study of a mutant IDH1 vaccine in newly diagnosed glioma. Looking at the study overall: Vaccinations were initiated 4-6 weeks following radiotherapy alone, or were given together with temozolomide cycles.

This specimen was PBMCs, taken from a glioma patient whose treatment included an IDH1 peptide vaccine. The receptor was isolated from a man aged 50 to 59 with glioma.

The CDR3 region is CASRPTGDDTEAFF. CDR3 in DNA: TGTGCCAGTCGACCCACGGGGGACGACACTGAAGCTTTCTTT. V usage is TRBV7-9 and J usage is TRBJ1-1; the D gene is possibly TRBD1 (5 bases). Trimming removed 9 bases at V and 3 bases at J, with 17 bases between. The CDR3 consists of 14 residues. Germline V gene sequence: CDR1 SEHNR, CDR2 FQNEAQ (reference sequence).